The rows below give T cell receptor beta chains drawn from one sample of a study of liver allograft versus peripheral blood T cells. TCRdb redid the calling of the reads with MiXCR, one entry per CDR3 protein. The sample has about 16,000 distinct CDR3 sequences, 22% seen once. The receptors shown here come from a human patient who had a liver transplant. Some T cells may arise from the graft donor. Both conserved end residues are part of each CDR3. The D gene is left open where the match is weak. A clone size is listed for some rows: how often the clone was seen (once, few, many), or a class if it is expanded.

abundance: -
v_gene: TRBV30
j_gene: TRBJ2-1
d_gene: -
CDR3nt: TGTGCCTGGAGTGTAGCGACCCATGAGCAGTTCTTC
CDR3aa: CAWSVATHEQFF

abundance: few
v_gene: TRBV24-1
j_gene: TRBJ1-1
d_gene: -
CDR3nt: TGTGCCACCAGTGGAGGGAAGAACACTGAAGCTTTCTTT
CDR3aa: CATSGGKNTEAFF

abundance: few
v_gene: TRBV7-9
j_gene: TRBJ1-4
d_gene: -
CDR3nt: TGTGCCAGCAGCTTAGGGACAGCAGAAAAACTGTTTTTT
CDR3aa: CASSLGTAEKLFF

abundance: few
v_gene: TRBV29-1
j_gene: TRBJ1-2
d_gene: -
CDR3nt: TGCAGCGTTATTTCAAACAGGGTTGATGGCTACACCTTC
CDR3aa: CSVISNRVDGYTF

abundance: few
v_gene: TRBV27
j_gene: TRBJ2-3
d_gene: TRBD2
CDR3nt: TGTGCCAGCAGTTCTGGACTAGCGGGCGTCTACCCGGACACAGATACGCAGTATTTT
CDR3aa: CASSSGLAGVYPDTDTQYF

abundance: few
v_gene: TRBV7-2
j_gene: TRBJ2-1
d_gene: -
CDR3nt: TGTGCCAGCAGCTGGGATAGGAGCTCCTACAATGAGCAGTTCTTC
CDR3aa: CASSWDRSSYNEQFF

abundance: -
v_gene: TRBV27
j_gene: TRBJ2-2
d_gene: TRBD1
CDR3nt: TGTGCCAGCAGTTCTGGGACAGGGTGGGCCGGGGAGCTGTTTTTT
CDR3aa: CASSSGTGWAGELFF

abundance: medium-sized
v_gene: TRBV18
j_gene: TRBJ2-3
d_gene: -
CDR3nt: TGTGCCAGCTCACCAGGTTACGCTGGTACAGATACGCAGTATTTT
CDR3aa: CASSPGYAGTDTQYF

abundance: -
v_gene: TRBV5-6
j_gene: TRBJ1-6
d_gene: TRBD1
CDR3nt: TGTGCCAGCAGCTTGAGAGCGACAGGGATTTATTCACCCCTCCACTTT
CDR3aa: CASSLRATGIYSPLHF

abundance: -
v_gene: TRBV5-4
j_gene: TRBJ2-5
d_gene: -
CDR3nt: TGTGCCAGCAGCTCTCCCGACTCGGGAGAGACCCAGTACTTC
CDR3aa: CASSSPDSGETQYF

abundance: few
v_gene: TRBV19
j_gene: TRBJ2-1
d_gene: TRBD2
CDR3nt: TGTGCCAGTAGTACCATAGCGGGGGTAGCTTGGAATGAGCAGTTCTTC
CDR3aa: CASSTIAGVAWNEQFF

abundance: -
v_gene: TRBV12-3/TRBV12-4
j_gene: TRBJ1-1
d_gene: -
CDR3nt: TGTGCCAGCAGTTTAGGCCAGGGTAGGGCTTTCTTT
CDR3aa: CASSLGQGRAFF

abundance: -
v_gene: TRBV18
j_gene: TRBJ2-3
d_gene: TRBD2
CDR3nt: TGTGCCAGCTCACCAGCGGGGGTAACAGATACGCAGTATTTT
CDR3aa: CASSPAGVTDTQYF

abundance: many
v_gene: TRBV7-2
j_gene: TRBJ2-7
d_gene: -
CDR3nt: TGTGCCAGCAGCTTAGCGCACGGTACGTGGGAGCAGTACTTC
CDR3aa: CASSLAHGTWEQYF

abundance: -
v_gene: TRBV28
j_gene: TRBJ1-3
d_gene: -
CDR3nt: TGTGCCAGCAGGGGTGCACGATACTCTGGAAACACCATATATTTT
CDR3aa: CASRGARYSGNTIYF

abundance: many
v_gene: TRBV18
j_gene: TRBJ2-1
d_gene: -
CDR3nt: TGTGCCAGCTCGCCCCAAAGCCGCCTCTCGGAGCAGTTCTTC
CDR3aa: CASSPQSRLSEQFF

abundance: medium-sized
v_gene: TRBV6-2/TRBV6-3
j_gene: TRBJ2-6
d_gene: -
CDR3nt: TGTGCCAGCAGTTTATCGGTTACTGGGGCCAACGTCCTGACTTTC
CDR3aa: CASSLSVTGANVLTF

abundance: medium-sized
v_gene: TRBV6-2/TRBV6-3
j_gene: TRBJ1-5
d_gene: TRBD1
CDR3nt: TGTGCCAGCAGAGAGGACAGGCCAAATAGCAATCAGCCCCAGCATTTT
CDR3aa: CASREDRPNSNQPQHF

abundance: many
v_gene: TRBV6-6
j_gene: TRBJ1-6
d_gene: -
CDR3nt: TGTGCCAGCAGTTACCAGGAGAGGAATTCACCCCTCCACTTT
CDR3aa: CASSYQERNSPLHF

abundance: -
v_gene: TRBV5-4
j_gene: TRBJ2-2
d_gene: -
CDR3nt: TGTGCCAGCAGCCCGGGGGCAGGGGGTGCCAGGGAGCTGTTTTTT
CDR3aa: CASSPGAGGARELFF

abundance: -
v_gene: TRBV20-1
j_gene: TRBJ2-1
d_gene: TRBD2
CDR3nt: TGCAGTGCTAGTATTCGCGGGGGCTCCTACAATGAGCAGTTCTTC
CDR3aa: CSASIRGGSYNEQFF

abundance: -
v_gene: TRBV7-9
j_gene: TRBJ2-3
d_gene: -
CDR3nt: TGTGCCAGCAGCCCCGGGTCCACAGATACGCAGTATTTT
CDR3aa: CASSPGSTDTQYF

abundance: -
v_gene: TRBV27
j_gene: TRBJ2-7
d_gene: -
CDR3nt: TGTGCCAGCAGTCTGTACGGGACTGCCTTAACCGAGCAGTACTTC
CDR3aa: CASSLYGTALTEQYF

abundance: medium-sized
v_gene: TRBV7-2
j_gene: TRBJ2-2
d_gene: -
CDR3nt: TGTGCCAGCAGCCCCAGGGCAGTGAACACCGGGGAGCTGTTTTTT
CDR3aa: CASSPRAVNTGELFF

abundance: many
v_gene: TRBV6-6
j_gene: TRBJ1-4
d_gene: TRBD1
CDR3nt: TGTGCCAGCGGTCGGGACAGAAATGAAAAACTGTTTTTT
CDR3aa: CASGRDRNEKLFF